The 12 T cell receptor beta chains listed next were all sequenced from one sample in a study of cytomegalovirus exposure and HLA in healthy donors. The study ran its PCR with 60 Vbeta and 13 Jbeta primers. The table came from immunoSEQ multiplex PCR; TCRdb's copy has only in-frame clones and leaves some out. The repertoire holds 200,000 to 250,000 clones, 82% seen once, with about 2.6% in the top ten. The sample comprised PBMCs. The receptors stem from a woman between 40 and 55 years old in good health and CMV-seronegative.

The chain joins TRBV29-1 to TRBJ2-1; 9 positions agree with TRBD2. Germline values: CDR1 SQVTM, CDR2 ANQGSEA. CDR3 length equals 13 residues. Trimming removed 6 bases from V and 6 bases from J; junction bases left unmatched: 6. The CDR3 nucleotides are TGCAGCGTCGCGGGGGGGGGAATCAATGAGCAGTTCTTC. It specifies CSVAGGGINEQFF.

This rearrangement joins TRBV29-1 to TRBJ2-2; D ambiguous. Germline V gives CDR1 SQVTM, CDR2 ANQGSEA. The length of the CDR3 is 13 residues. Trimming removed 6 bases at V and 3 bases at J, with 11 bases between. This CDR3 is CSVLSRDTGELFF. The CDR3 DNA reads as TGCAGCGTACTGAGCCGAGACACCGGGGAGCTGTTTTTT.

The chain couples TRBV7-2 to TRBJ2-7, with unresolved D. V was cut by 1 base and J by 3 bases, with 13 bases left in between. The germline CDR1 and CDR2 sequences are SGHTA and FQGNSA. CDR3 size: 15 residues. The CDR3 here is CASSLVTQARYEQYF. Written as DNA, the CDR3 is TGTGCCAGCAGCTTAGTAACTCAAGCACGCTACGAGCAGTACTTC.

This clone was seen only once. This chain connects TRBV6-5 to TRBJ2-7; weak D call: TRBD2 (6 bases). The CDR3 spans 14 residues. V shed 6 bases and J shed 3 bases, with 15 bases lying between them. Germline assignment: CDR1 MNHEY and CDR2 SVGAGI. The CDR3 nucleotides read TGTGCCAGCAGCTTGGAGATGGGGGGCTACGAGCAGTACTTC. This translates into CASSLEMGGYEQYF.

This sequence joins TRBV5-1 and TRBJ2-6, with D hard to call. Trimming took 0 bases from V and 4 from J, leaving 8 bases between them. Germline V lookup: CDR1 SGHRS, CDR2 YFSETQ. This CDR3 contains 15 residues. The CDR3 spells CASSLAAFGANVLTF. CDR3 bases: TGCGCCAGCAGCTTGGCCGCGTTCGGGGCCAACGTCCTGACTTTC.

The V and J genes are TRBV10-1 and TRBJ2-7; 9 bases match TRBD2. From germline, CDR1 is WNHNN and CDR2 SYGVQD (reference sequence). Germline trimming cut 1 base from V and 3 bases from J; bases unmatched to any gene: 4. The CDR3 runs 15 residues. The CDR3 DNA reads as TGCGCCAGCAGTGAGTTGGCTAGCGGGAACTACGAGCAGTACTTC. Its protein product is CASSELASGNYEQYF.

DNA of the CDR3: TGTGCCAGCAGTGGATACGGAGGAGCTTTGAACACTGAAGCTTTCTTT. Translating gives CASSGYGGALNTEAFF. The J gene is TRBJ1-1, the V gene TRBV6-1; D is unresolved. V lost 4 bases, J lost 0 bases, and 15 bases lay in between. The CDR3 totals 16 residues. CDR1 MNHNS and CDR2 SASEGT come from the germline V gene.

CDR3 amino acids: CAWGRLAGYNEQFF. CDR3 DNA sequence: TGTGCCTGGGGTCGACTAGCGGGATACAATGAGCAGTTCTTC. The chain joins TRBV30 to TRBJ2-1, with 11 bases that match TRBD2. This CDR3 is 14 amino acids long. V shed 5 bases and J 4 bases; nucleotides not matched to a gene: 4. From germline, CDR1 is GTSNPN and CDR2 SVGIG (reference sequence).

This chain links TRBV11-2 with TRBJ1-2; perhaps TRBD1 as D (5 bases). The ends were cut back, 5 bases at V and 4 bases at J, with 17 bases in the middle. The CDR3 length is 15 residues. Germline values: CDR1 SGHAT, CDR2 FQNNGV. This CDR3 is CASSPSSGRVYGYTF. For the CDR3, the DNA is TGTGCCAGCAGCCCCAGTTCGGGCAGGGTCTATGGCTACACCTTC.

A few counts support this clone. The gene calls are TRBV2 and TRBJ1-3; 8 positions agree with TRBD1. The germline CDR1 and CDR2 sequences are SNHLY and FYNNEI. This CDR3 region has 13 residues. V gave up 4 bases and J gave up 8 bases; unmatched junction bases: 4. CDR3 nucleotide sequence: TGTGCCAGCAGTGTGAACAGGGGGGACACCATATATTTT. This encodes CASSVNRGDTIYF.

This clone showed up just once. This chain uses TRBV19 with TRBJ1-2; weak D call: TRBD1 (5 bases). CDR3 length equals 14 residues. Germline CDR1 reads LNHDA; CDR2 reads SQIVND (reference sequence). V gave up 4 bases and J gave up 5 bases, with 14 bases separating them. CDR3 coding DNA: TGTGCCAGTAGTACTTCCAGGGCGGTATATGGCTACACCTTC. Translating gives CASSTSRAVYGYTF.

This chain links TRBV4-1 with TRBJ2-2; 12 bases are a match to TRBD2. J was trimmed by 6 bases and V by 4 bases; bases with no gene match: 3. The CDR3 is 15 residues long. The germline V gene encodes CDR1 MGHRA and CDR2 YSYEKL. CDR3 protein: CASSPTSGSAGELFF. The CDR3 DNA reads as TGCGCCAGCAGCCCGACTAGCGGGAGCGCCGGGGAGCTGTTTTTT.